This TCR beta chain appears in the sequencing data of a study of cytomegalovirus exposure and HLA in healthy donors. Study results and limitations: In a later analysis, approximately 18,000 TCR beta sequences were associated with HLA alleles at 0.05 false discovery rate. Per published reports, the classifier diagnosed cytomegalovirus status with high specificity and sensitivity.

This clone was recorded a few times. Antigen: not known. Sequence at one end of the junction differs from germline and may be a read error. 60 Vbeta and 13 Jbeta primers were used in PCR. Profiling relied on immunoSEQ multiplex PCR, and the TCRdb table lists in-frame clones only, not all of them. This sample yields 150,000 to 200,000 clones, of which 75% to 85% are seen a single time; around 2% belongs to the top ten. Germline CDR1 GTSNPN, CDR2 SVGIG (reference sequence). The CDR3 consists of 8 residues. The receptor comes from a woman younger than 35 in good health and CMV-seropositive. J is TRBJ1-2 and V is TRBV30; 8 bases match TRBD1. Specimen: PBMCs. DNA of the CDR3: TGTGCCTTACAGGGGGGACTCTTC. Translation gives CALQGGLF.